Listed here are 21 T cell receptor beta chains from one sample, sequenced in a study of blood T cells in healthy people across ages (dated by TCRdb to between 2014 and 2016). To prepare the library, 5' RACE was applied. Sequencing was carried out with an Illumina HiSeq 2500. A second PCR of 7 to 11 cycles was performed with a sample-barcoded 5' primer and a J-beta primer mix. The public reads were quality trimmed at Q25 with fastp and then assembled into clones with MiXCR by TCRdb, keeping productive beta chains. Each entry is one CDR3 protein sequence, shown with its most common DNA and genes. The sample has about 640,000 distinct CDR3 sequences on record, around 43% of them singletons. 25% to 30% of the sample is held by the ten biggest clonotypes. Sequencing input: blood. The receptors here all came from a man older than 75 in good health.

The V and J genes are TRBV14 and TRBJ2-7, with 7 bases matching TRBD1. V shed 4 bases and J 8 bases; nucleotides not matched to a gene: 14. Germline V gene sequence: CDR1 SGHDN, CDR2 FVKESK. The CDR3 is 15 residues long. CDR3 sequence reads: CASSRSGTADRKQYF. DNA of the CDR3: TGTGCCAGCAGCCGATCCGGGACAGCCGACCGGAAGCAGTACTTC. Together with reference TRBV14 and TRBJ2-7, the CDR3 gives the full variable domain: EAGVTQFPSHSVIEKGQTVTLRCDPISGHDNLYWYRRVMGKEIKFLLHFVKESKQDESGMPNNRFLAERTGGTYSTLKVQPAELEDSGVYFCASSRSGTADRKQYFGPGTRLTVT.

The V gene is TRBV20-1, the J gene TRBJ1-5; TRBD1 matches 7 bases. This CDR3 region has 16 residues. Germline V gene sequence: CDR1 DFQATT, CDR2 SNEGSKA (reference sequence). After removal of 2 bases from V and 1 base from J, the junction contained 8 bases not matched to a gene. The CDR3 loop reads CSARPATGLSNQPQHF. As DNA, the CDR3 is TGCAGTGCTAGACCTGCGACAGGGCTAAGCAATCAGCCCCAGCATTTT.

There are a few counts of this clonotype. The chain is built from TRBV7-8 and TRBJ1-6, with 9 bases identical to TRBD1. V lost 5 bases, J lost 10 bases, and 9 bases stayed unmatched. This CDR3 is built from 15 residues. From germline, CDR1 is SGHVS and CDR2 FQNEAQ. CDR3 sequence (DNA): TGTGCCAGCAGCCCTCCGGGACAGGGACGATCACCCCTCCACTTT. Its protein product is CASSPPGQGRSPLHF.

The chain recombines TRBV7-6 with TRBJ1-2; D uncertain. Per the germline V gene, CDR1 is SGHVS and CDR2 is FNYEAQ. Trimming left V 2 bases short and J 0 bases short, with 10 bases between. The CDR3 has 15 amino acids. The chain's CDR3 is CASSLKALTNYGYTF. The CDR3 nucleotides read TGTGCCAGCAGCTTAAAGGCATTAACTAACTATGGCTACACCTTC.

The gene calls are TRBV7-2 and TRBJ1-5; 7 bases match TRBD1. Germline V gene lookup returns CDR1 SGHTA and CDR2 FQGNSA. V was clipped by 1 base and J by 0 bases; unmatched bases: 6. The CDR3 extends over 17 amino acids. DNA of the CDR3: TGTGCCAGCAGCTTAGACAGGGGTTTTTTTAGCAATCAGCCCCAGCATTTT. Residues: CASSLDRGFFSNQPQHF.

This clonotype turned up a few times. V is TRBV7-2 and J is TRBJ2-1; weak D call: TRBD2 (6 bases). Germline CDR1 and CDR2: SGHTA and FQGNSA. Trimming took off 1 base at V and 0 bases at J, with 19 bases between the two ends. This CDR3 comprises 19 residues. In DNA, the CDR3 is TGTGCCAGCAGCTTAGGGCATGGTGTTCAAGCGGGCTCCTACAATGAGCAGTTCTTC. Translating gives CASSLGHGVQAGSYNEQFF.

V gene TRBV7-6 combines with J gene TRBJ2-1; no clear D gene. The CDR3 loop spans 15 amino acids. V was trimmed by 5 bases and J by 2 bases, leaving 13 bases between them. Germline V lookup: CDR1 SGHVS, CDR2 FNYEAQ. The DNA for the CDR3 is TGTGCCAGCAGCCCCGACGATGAAACCTACAATGAGCAGTTCTTC. Translating it yields CASSPDDETYNEQFF.

The DNA of the CDR3 is TGTGCCACCAGTGGCCCAGGGCGCGAGACCCAGTACTTC. It translates to CATSGPGRETQYF. The chain links TRBV24-1 to TRBJ2-5; D is perhaps TRBD1 (5 bases). This CDR3 is built from 13 residues. V lost 5 bases to trimming and J lost 5 bases, with 11 bases between them. Germline V gives CDR1 KGHDR, CDR2 SFDVKD.

This clonotype was picked up a small number of times. The chain couples TRBV28 to TRBJ2-3, with D possibly being TRBD1 (5 bases). The CDR3 is 12 amino acids. Germline V gene data show CDR1 as MDHEN and CDR2 as SYDVKM. V was trimmed by 8 bases and J by 7 bases, leaving 13 bases between them. This chain's CDR3 is CASAKRQNTQYF. The CDR3 region has the DNA TGTGCCAGCGCTAAGAGACAGAATACGCAGTATTTT. Full variable domain (outside the CDR3, taken from reference TRBV28 and TRBJ2-3): DVKVTQSSRYLVKRTGEKVFLECVQDMDHENMFWYRQDPGLGLRLIYFSYDVKMKEKGDIPEGYSVSREKKERFSLILESASTNQTSMYLCASAKRQNTQYFGPGTRLTVL.

The chain links TRBV18 to TRBJ2-3; 7 positions agree with TRBD2. With V trimmed by 3 bases and J by 6 bases, 6 bases remained unmatched. The CDR3 has 14 residues. CDR1 is KGHSH and CDR2 is LQKENI in the germline V gene. CDR3 coding DNA: TGTGCCAGCTCACCTAGCGGGCGGGCGGATACGCAGTATTTT. Translated, it gives CASSPSGRADTQYF.

This clonotype was counted ten times or more. The gene calls are TRBV20-1 and TRBJ2-5; no clear D gene. The CDR3 runs to 11 residues. V was trimmed by 5 bases and J by 1 base, leaving 5 bases between them. The germline V gene encodes CDR1 DFQATT and CDR2 SNEGSKA (reference sequence). CDR3 protein: CSAEFQETQYF. The CDR3 DNA reads TGCAGTGCTGAATTCCAAGAGACCCAGTACTTC.

The chain couples TRBV12-3 or TRBV12-4 to TRBJ2-2; no clear D. The CDR3 sequence is 14 residues long. Trimming left V 2 bases short and J 3 bases short, with 7 bases between. The CDR3 protein is CASSLQEDTGELFF. The CDR3 coding sequence is TGTGCCAGCAGTTTACAGGAAGACACCGGGGAGCTGTTTTTT.

The chain employs TRBV7-2 and TRBJ2-1; tentatively, D is TRBD2 (5 bases). The DNA end lines up better with TRBJ2-7; the J call may be wrong. Germline V gene data show CDR1 as SGHTA and CDR2 as FQGNSA. The CDR3 sequence is 16 residues long. The CDR3 region is CASSYSPPSGYNEQYF. The CDR3 DNA reads TGTGCCAGCAGCTACAGCCCTCCGAGCGGCTACAATGAGCAGTACTTC.

Comment on this clonotype: This could be a read error, since a much larger clone is one nucleotide away. The chain is built from TRBV29-1 and TRBJ2-5; maybe TRBD1 (6 bases). The CDR3 totals 13 residues. Per germline, CDR1 SQVTM and CDR2 ANQGSEA. V was cut by 7 bases and J by 11 bases, with 23 bases left in between. This CDR3 is CSGEGTRGNEQYF. CDR3 bases: TGCAGCGGCGAAGGGACACGTGGTAATGAGCAGTACTTC.

This clonotype was observed a handful of times. The chain is built from TRBV12-5 and TRBJ2-5; D unclear. V was clipped by 7 bases and J by 4 bases, with 10 bases between them. This CDR3 is 12 amino acids long. Germline CDR1 LGHNT, CDR2 FRNRAP. The CDR3 DNA reads as TGTGCTAGTGCCCCTGTCGTAGAGACCCAGTACTTC. Translating it yields CASAPVVETQYF. Together with reference TRBV12-5 and TRBJ2-5, the CDR3 gives the full variable domain: DARVTQTPRHKVTEMGQEVTMRCQPILGHNTVFWYRQTMMQGLELLAYFRNRAPLDDSGMPKDRFSAEMPDATLATLKIQPSEPRDSAVYFCASAPVVETQYFGPGTRLLVL.

Written as DNA, the CDR3 is TGTGCCAGCAGTGATGTAGTCGGAATCCATGAGCAGTTCTTC. Translated, it gives CASSDVVGIHEQFF. The gene calls are TRBV2 and TRBJ2-1; the D is unclear. This CDR3 contains 14 residues. V was shortened by 3 bases and J by 8 bases, with 14 bases between the two germline ends. The germline CDR1 and CDR2 sequences are SNHLY and FYNNEI.

This clonotype appeared once. The CDR3 region is CASSQGDMAQHF. The CDR3 bases are TGTGCCAGCAGCCAAGGGGATATGGCCCAGCATTTT. The chain carries TRBV3-1 and TRBJ1-5, with D hard to call. Trimming removed 1 base at V and 11 bases at J, with 9 bases between. The length of the CDR3 is 12 residues. Looked up from germline, CDR1 is LGHDT and CDR2 is YNNKEL (reference sequence).

The V and J genes are TRBV28 and TRBJ1-4, with D perhaps matching TRBD1 (5 bases). The CDR3 contains 15 residues. The V gene's germline CDR1 is MDHEN and CDR2 SYDVKM. Trimming removed 6 bases from V and 4 bases from J, with 15 bases in between. CDR3 protein: CASRRQGTSNEKLFF. The CDR3 nucleotides are TGTGCCAGCAGGCGTCAGGGCACAAGTAATGAAAAACTGTTTTTT.

This clonotype was detected only a few times. The chain uses TRBV6-1 and TRBJ2-5; D is possibly TRBD1 or TRBD2 (5 bases each). The CDR3 has 17 residues. V lost 0 bases to trimming and J lost 2 bases, with 16 bases between them. The germline gives CDR1 MNHNS, CDR2 SASEGT. The CDR3 is CASSEASGQALQETQYF. DNA of the CDR3: TGTGCCAGCAGTGAAGCATCGGGGCAGGCGTTACAAGAGACCCAGTACTTC.

This clonotype was detected only once. V usage is TRBV7-9 and J usage is TRBJ2-6; D gene uncertain. V lost 5 bases to trimming and J lost 0 bases, with 14 bases between them. The CDR3 is made up of 17 amino acids. Germline assignment: CDR1 SEHNR and CDR2 FQNEAQ (reference sequence). The CDR3 spells CASSEEWRSSGANVLTF. CDR3 nucleotides: TGTGCCAGCAGCGAAGAGTGGCGGAGCTCTGGGGCCAACGTCCTGACTTTC. The full variable domain, in which reference TRBV7-9 and TRBJ2-6 provide the parts outside the CDR3, is DTGVSQNPRHKITKRGQNVTFRCDPISEHNRLYWYRQTLGQGPEFLTYFQNEAQLEKSRLLSDRFSAERPKGSFSTLEIQRTEQGDSAMYLCASSEEWRSSGANVLTFGAGSRLTVL.

The chain joins TRBV7-2 to TRBJ2-7; D may match TRBD1 or TRBD2 (6 bases each). This CDR3 has 16 amino acids. V lost 7 bases and J 2 bases, leaving 21 bases between the germline ends. Germline V gene sequence: CDR1 SGHTA, CDR2 FQGNSA. DNA of the CDR3: TGTGCCAGCAACCCTGGGGGTTTGGGGGGCGCCTACGAGCAGTACTTC. Encoded protein: CASNPGGLGGAYEQYF. Combining the CDR3 with reference TRBV7-2 and TRBJ2-7 gives the whole variable domain GAGVSQSPSNKVTEKGKDVELRCDPISGHTALYWYRQSLGQGLEFLIYFQGNSAPDKSGLPSDRFSAERTGGSVSTLTIQRTQQEDSAVYLCASNPGGLGGAYEQYFGPGTRLTVT.